Listed here is a single TCR beta chain. Its antigen is unidentified. This entry belongs to a study of cytomegalovirus exposure and HLA in healthy donors. Study-wide points: Rarity characterized most TCR sequences, yet some public TCRs appeared in many donors. Across HLA loci, a later analysis found differing TCR association rates, with DRB1 most and HLA-C fewest.

The PCR made use of 60 Vbeta and 13 Jbeta primers. Authors' processing steps: Unique TCR beta chains numbered about 72 million in a later analysis, with roughly 9.9 million shared. Sequencing used immunoSEQ multiplex PCR; TCRdb keeps in-frame clones, though not all of them. D and trimming come from the DNA, and the V and J calls and clone size come from that table. In the table there are under 130,000 clones, about 78% of which are singletons. The CDR3 is 13 amino acids. Germline-derived CDR1 and CDR2 are MNHNS and SASEGT. The V end lost 5 bases, the J end lost 5 bases, and 13 bases lay between the germline ends.

The sequence came from a man aged 30-40 years in good health and CMV-seronegative. The sample comprised PBMCs. This rearrangement joins TRBV6-1 to TRBJ2-7, with a tentative D call TRBD2 (6 bases). CDR3 DNA: TGTGCCAGCAGTACTCGGGAGCCAGACGAGCAGTACTTC. This sequence encodes CASSTREPDEQYF.